This TCR beta chain derives from a study of T cell responses to AZD1222 COVID-19 vaccine. In the study overall: Pooled together were second doses at about 4 or about 12 weeks. Study conclusions and caveats: Donors skewed white British and female; clonal diversity was possibly underestimated. Recipients of AZD1222 seropositive at baseline numbered only 5 to 7.

TCRdb keeps only in-frame clones here, not all; method: immunoSEQ multiplex PCR. Here the sample spans about 82,000 clones, 90% being singletons. This clone was counted between two and nine times. Its matching antigen is unknown. CDR3 size: 15 residues. Germline V gives CDR1 SEHNR, CDR2 FQNEAQ (reference sequence). V lost 4 bases, J lost 7 bases, and 14 bases lay in between. The chain combines TRBV7-9 with TRBJ1-6; the D gene is possibly TRBD1 (5 bases). The sample here was peripheral blood, taken on day 0 of AZD1222 vaccination. The TCR was taken from an adult in good health. The CDR3 DNA follows: TGTGCCAGCAGCTCAGGTGGGGGTAGCAATTCACCCCTCCACTTT. As protein: CASSSGGGSNSPLHF.